This TCR beta chain was profiled in a study of OX40 agonist ivuxolimab in advanced cancers. Across the study: Patients received ivuxolimab, an intravenous treatment, every 2 weeks at 0.01 to 10 mg/kg. Among those treated, three patients had partial responses, one with hepatocellular carcinoma and two with cutaneous melanoma.

Clones were read by immunoSEQ multiplex PCR, and TCRdb kept only the in-frame ones, dropping some. The repertoire includes roughly 77,000 clones, roughly 90% of them detected once, and approximately 9.9% sits in the top ten. The CDR3 is made up of 15 amino acids. The germline V gene has CDR1 SGDLS and CDR2 YYNGEE. J lost 5 bases, V lost 3 bases, and 10 bases had no gene match. On this clone itself: Its antigen is currently unknown.

Study-wide results and caveats: In the 0.1-3.0 mg/kg groups, partial responders showed among the lowest expansion. The work left the antigen specificity of expanded peripheral T cells undetermined.

The TCR sequence derives from an adult with an advanced solid tumor such as melanoma, head and neck, liver or kidney cancer. The chain carries TRBV9 and TRBJ2-5, with 7 bases that match TRBD1. Sequenced here: CD4+ or CD8+ T cells sorted from blood, sampled in a trial of the OX40 agonist ivuxolimab. The CDR3 DNA follows: TGTGCCAGCAGCGCAGAGAGACAGGGACGGGAGACCCAGTACTTC. Translation: CASSAERQGRETQYF. Using reference TRBV9 and TRBJ2-5 for the parts outside the CDR3, the full variable domain is DSGVTQTPKHLITATGQRVTLRCSPRSGDLSVYWYQQSLDQGLQFLIQYYNGEERAKGNILERFSAQQFPDLHSELNLSSLELGDSALYFCASSAERQGRETQYFGPGTRLLVL.